This passage covers 5 T cell receptor beta chains from one sample sequenced in a study of T cells after yellow fever vaccination. MiXCR, applied by TCRdb to the 5' RACE reads, yields one record per CDR3 protein. The sample lists roughly 500,000 distinct CDR3 sequences; roughly 19% were seen once. The source was PBMCs, collected 15 days after the yellow fever booster vaccination. All receptors derive from a man in his thirties or forties who received the YFV17D yellow fever vaccine.

CDR3: CASSNSGTGVTIYF. As DNA, the CDR3 is TGTGCCAGCAGCAACTCCGGGACTGGAGTCACCATATATTTT. The chain carries TRBV6-5 and TRBJ1-3; D may be TRBD1 (5 bases). V lost 6 bases and J lost 9, with 18 bases in between. The CDR3 is 14 residues long. Germline V lookup: CDR1 MNHEY, CDR2 SVGAGI.

The V gene is TRBV14, the J gene TRBJ2-3, with D possibly matching TRBD2 (6 bases). The CDR3 runs to 16 residues. V lost 4 bases and J lost 3, with 17 bases in between. CDR1 SGHDN and CDR2 FVKESK come from the germline V gene. The CDR3 loop is CASSRYAGPRTDTQYF. The CDR3 DNA follows: TGTGCCAGCAGCCGGTATGCGGGACCACGAACAGATACGCAGTATTTT.

The chain employs TRBV11-2 and TRBJ2-3; D is ambiguous. The CDR3 sequence is 11 residues long. Germline lookup yields CDR1 SGHAT and CDR2 FQNNGV. Trimming left V 5 bases short and J 11 bases short, with 11 bases between. CDR3 sequence reads: CASSLTPVQYF. The CDR3 bases are TGTGCCAGCAGCCTAACCCCGGTGCAGTATTTT.

The chain links TRBV15 to TRBJ2-1, with D possibly TRBD1 on 5 matching bases. The CDR3 length is 14 residues. From germline, CDR1 is LNHNV and CDR2 YYDKDF (reference sequence). The ends were cut back, 3 bases at V and 9 bases at J, with 15 bases in the middle. The CDR3 sequence: CATSSGSGIGEQFF. The CDR3 nucleotides are TGTGCCACCAGCAGTGGCTCAGGGATTGGTGAGCAGTTCTTC.

The chain has TRBV6-2 or TRBV6-3 and TRBJ2-3, with D unclear. Germline lookup yields CDR1 MNHEY and CDR2 SVGEGT. Between the trimmed V and J ends, which lost 4 bases and 10 bases, there was a span of 18 bases. The CDR3 is made up of 14 amino acids. Here the CDR3 DNA reads TGTGCCAGCAGTTCCCACCATGGGAAGGGTCCGCAGTATTTT. This translates into CASSSHHGKGPQYF.